This entry describes one T cell receptor (beta chain). The CDR3 extends over 15 amino acids. Between the trimmed V and J ends, which lost 1 base and 7 bases, there was a span of 12 bases. Germline V gene sequence: CDR1 SGHDT, CDR2 YYEEEE. The record originates from a study of blood T cell repertoires in COVID-19. Authors' data handling: Amplification from reference gene primers served as the basis for estimated nucleated cell counts. This table comes from immunoSEQ multiplex PCR, and its TCRdb copy is limited to in-frame clones, with some not included. The V and J calls and clone size are taken from that table; D and trimming were inferred from the DNA. In the table there are about 300,000 clones, 89% of which are singletons.

The sequenced sample was peripheral blood. The gene calls are TRBV5-6 and TRBJ1-6; maybe TRBD1 (6 bases). The receptor comes from a woman in her twenties or thirties with COVID-19, enrolled during active disease. The CDR3 reads CASSLNRDLNSPLHF. CDR3 coding DNA: TGTGCCAGCAGCTTGAACAGGGATCTCAATTCACCCCTCCACTTT.